A selection of T cell receptor beta chains follows, all from one sample in a study of a mutant IDH1 vaccine in newly diagnosed glioma. These TCRs are of unknown antigen specificity. Data came from immunoSEQ multiplex PCR; TCRdb stores just in-frame clones and leaves some out. The table has 40,000 to 65,000 clones, more than 70% seen once. The sample here was PBMCs, taken from a glioma patient whose treatment included an IDH1 peptide vaccine. The receptors were gathered from a woman between 40 and 50 years old with glioma. Both conserved end residues are part of each CDR3. Fields, in order: clone size, J gene, CDR3 length, V gene, D gene, CDR3 DNA, CDR3 protein. A D gene is named only where the DNA matches it firmly. Clone size is shown for a subset of rows, as once, few, many or a class of expanded clone.

clone_size: few; j_call: TRBJ1-1; cdr3_length: 13; v_call: TRBV5-1; d_call: NA; cdr3_nt: TGCGCCAGCAGCTCCGGGGCAAACACTGAAGCTTTCTTT; cdr3_aa: CASSSGANTEAFF
clone_size: NA; j_call: TRBJ1-2; cdr3_length: 14; v_call: TRBV5-1; d_call: NA; cdr3_nt: TGCGCCAGCAGTTTTGCATCCGGGAGTGGCGGCTACACCTTC; cdr3_aa: CASSFASGSGGYTF
clone_size: NA; j_call: TRBJ1-4; cdr3_length: 16; v_call: TRBV6-1; d_call: NA; cdr3_nt: TGTGCCAGCAGTGACGTGGGAGCAGTAACTAATGAAAAACTGTTTTTT; cdr3_aa: CASSDVGAVTNEKLFF
clone_size: once; j_call: TRBJ1-6; cdr3_length: 13; v_call: TRBV19; d_call: NA; cdr3_nt: TGTGCCAGCGGTGGTCCCGGAAATTCACCCCTCCACTTT; cdr3_aa: CASGGPGNSPLHF
clone_size: NA; j_call: TRBJ2-3; cdr3_length: 15; v_call: TRBV10-2; d_call: TRBD2; cdr3_nt: TGCGCCAGCAGTGAGGGGACTAGCGGGGGAGATACGCAGTATTTT; cdr3_aa: CASSEGTSGGDTQYF
clone_size: NA; j_call: TRBJ2-3; cdr3_length: 14; v_call: TRBV5-1; d_call: NA; cdr3_nt: TGCGCCAGCAGCTTGACAGGGAGGGCAGATACGCAGTATTTT; cdr3_aa: CASSLTGRADTQYF
clone_size: NA; j_call: TRBJ1-5; cdr3_length: 13; v_call: TRBV27; d_call: NA; cdr3_nt: TGTGCCAGCAGTTGGGGGGCGGGTCAGCCCCAGCATTTT; cdr3_aa: CASSWGAGQPQHF
clone_size: NA; j_call: TRBJ1-5; cdr3_length: 13; v_call: TRBV6-1; d_call: TRBD1; cdr3_nt: TGTGCCAGCAGCGTCACAGGGGATCAGCCCCAGCATTTT; cdr3_aa: CASSVTGDQPQHF
clone_size: once; j_call: TRBJ2-3; cdr3_length: 15; v_call: TRBV25-1; d_call: TRBD2; cdr3_nt: TGTGCCAGCAGCCGACTAGCGGGGGGGACAGATACGCAGTATTTT; cdr3_aa: CASSRLAGGTDTQYF
clone_size: NA; j_call: TRBJ1-4; cdr3_length: 15; v_call: TRBV19; d_call: NA; cdr3_nt: TGTGCCAGTAGTAACCAGGGGTTCGCTAATGAAAAACTGTTTTTT; cdr3_aa: CASSNQGFANEKLFF
clone_size: NA; j_call: TRBJ1-6; cdr3_length: 11; v_call: TRBV7-8; d_call: NA; cdr3_nt: TGTGCCAGCGGGTTCGATTCACCCCTCCACTTT; cdr3_aa: CASGFDSPLHF
clone_size: NA; j_call: TRBJ1-3; cdr3_length: 13; v_call: TRBV10-2; d_call: NA; cdr3_nt: TGCGCCAGTAGAGGGGACCCTGGAAACACCATATATTTT; cdr3_aa: CASRGDPGNTIYF
clone_size: NA; j_call: TRBJ1-4; cdr3_length: 15; v_call: TRBV15; d_call: TRBD1; cdr3_nt: TGTGCCACCAGCAGAATGGACAGGGGGCGAGAAAAACTGTTTTTT; cdr3_aa: CATSRMDRGREKLFF
clone_size: NA; j_call: TRBJ2-5; cdr3_length: 12; v_call: TRBV5-6; d_call: NA; cdr3_nt: TGTGCCAGCAGCTTTATGGAAGAGACCCAGTACTTC; cdr3_aa: CASSFMEETQYF
clone_size: NA; j_call: TRBJ1-1; cdr3_length: 15; v_call: TRBV5-6; d_call: TRBD1; cdr3_nt: TGTGCCAGCAGCCGAGCCGACAGGGTGGGCACTGAAGCTTTCTTT; cdr3_aa: CASSRADRVGTEAFF
clone_size: NA; j_call: TRBJ2-5; cdr3_length: 16; v_call: TRBV19; d_call: NA; cdr3_nt: TGTGCCAGTACGCCGGGAAGCGCAGGGTATTCGGAGACCCAGTACTTC; cdr3_aa: CASTPGSAGYSETQYF
clone_size: few; j_call: TRBJ1-1; cdr3_length: 13; v_call: TRBV29-1; d_call: NA; cdr3_nt: TGCAGCGTTGTTAAAGTTCTGGGCACTGAAGCTTTCTTT; cdr3_aa: CSVVKVLGTEAFF
clone_size: few; j_call: TRBJ1-1; cdr3_length: 14; v_call: TRBV5-1; d_call: NA; cdr3_nt: TGCGCCACCGCGATGACCCGGGGTAACACTGAAGCTTTCTTT; cdr3_aa: CATAMTRGNTEAFF
clone_size: NA; j_call: TRBJ2-1; cdr3_length: 15; v_call: TRBV10-2; d_call: NA; cdr3_nt: TGCGCCAGCAGTGATATCGGGACTCTCAACAATGAGCAGTTCTTC; cdr3_aa: CASSDIGTLNNEQFF
clone_size: NA; j_call: TRBJ1-6; cdr3_length: 15; v_call: TRBV7-9; d_call: NA; cdr3_nt: TGTGCCAGCAGCTTATTAGGGGAGGTGAATTCACCCCTCCACTTT; cdr3_aa: CASSLLGEVNSPLHF
clone_size: NA; j_call: TRBJ1-1; cdr3_length: 12; v_call: TRBV5-1; d_call: NA; cdr3_nt: TGCGCCAGCAGCTTAAACAGCGGTGAAGCTTTCTTT; cdr3_aa: CASSLNSGEAFF
clone_size: NA; j_call: TRBJ2-7; cdr3_length: 15; v_call: TRBV30; d_call: NA; cdr3_nt: TGTGCCTGGAGTGTCCCGGGACCGGGGGCCTACGAGCAGTACTTC; cdr3_aa: CAWSVPGPGAYEQYF
clone_size: NA; j_call: TRBJ1-4; cdr3_length: 15; v_call: TRBV6-6; d_call: NA; cdr3_nt: TGTGCCAGCAGTTTATCAGATGCAACTAATGAAAAACTGTTTTTT; cdr3_aa: CASSLSDATNEKLFF
clone_size: NA; j_call: TRBJ1-1; cdr3_length: 15; v_call: TRBV2; d_call: NA; cdr3_nt: TGTGCCAGCAGTGAATGGGTAACGGGGATCACTGAAGCTTTCTTT; cdr3_aa: CASSEWVTGITEAFF
clone_size: NA; j_call: TRBJ2-3; cdr3_length: 15; v_call: TRBV6-1; d_call: NA; cdr3_nt: TGTGCCAGCAGTGAATTTCCCACTAGCACAGATACGCAGTATTTT; cdr3_aa: CASSEFPTSTDTQYF
clone_size: NA; j_call: TRBJ2-3; cdr3_length: 16; v_call: TRBV2; d_call: NA; cdr3_nt: TGTGCCAGCAGCCCCAACCCGGGGGGCCGAGTAGATACGCAGTATTTT; cdr3_aa: CASSPNPGGRVDTQYF
clone_size: NA; j_call: TRBJ2-7; cdr3_length: 13; v_call: TRBV30; d_call: TRBD2; cdr3_nt: TGTGCCTGGAGTATCCGGGACTATGGCGAGCAGTACTTC; cdr3_aa: CAWSIRDYGEQYF
clone_size: NA; j_call: TRBJ2-5; cdr3_length: 13; v_call: TRBV15; d_call: NA; cdr3_nt: TGTGCCACCAGCGGGACGACAGAAGAGACTCAGTACTTC; cdr3_aa: CATSGTTEETQYF
clone_size: NA; j_call: TRBJ1-1; cdr3_length: 14; v_call: TRBV5-1; d_call: NA; cdr3_nt: TGCGCCAGCAGCTTGGCGGGGGTCGGCACTGAAGCTTTCTTT; cdr3_aa: CASSLAGVGTEAFF
clone_size: NA; j_call: TRBJ2-1; cdr3_length: 13; v_call: TRBV4-1; d_call: NA; cdr3_nt: TGCGCCAGCAGCCAAGGAAACAGAAATGAGCAGTTCTTC; cdr3_aa: CASSQGNRNEQFF
clone_size: NA; j_call: TRBJ2-5; cdr3_length: 15; v_call: TRBV5-8; d_call: NA; cdr3_nt: TGTGCCAGCAGTCGGGGGCAGGGGTGGACGGAGACCCAGTACTTC; cdr3_aa: CASSRGQGWTETQYF
clone_size: NA; j_call: TRBJ1-3; cdr3_length: 13; v_call: TRBV9; d_call: NA; cdr3_nt: TGTGCCAGCAGCGTAGGCAGGTTTGACACCATATATTTT; cdr3_aa: CASSVGRFDTIYF
clone_size: NA; j_call: TRBJ1-2; cdr3_length: 15; v_call: TRBV5-6; d_call: TRBD1; cdr3_nt: TGTGCCAGCAGCTGGGGACAGGTCGAAAACTATGGCTACACCTTC; cdr3_aa: CASSWGQVENYGYTF
clone_size: NA; j_call: TRBJ1-5; cdr3_length: 13; v_call: TRBV19; d_call: TRBD1; cdr3_nt: TGTGCCAGTAGGGACAGGGAGGGTCAGCCCCAGCATTTT; cdr3_aa: CASRDREGQPQHF
clone_size: NA; j_call: TRBJ2-2; cdr3_length: 13; v_call: TRBV10-1; d_call: NA; cdr3_nt: TGCGCCAGCAGTACTCTACACACCGGGGAGCTGTTTTTT; cdr3_aa: CASSTLHTGELFF
clone_size: NA; j_call: TRBJ1-4; cdr3_length: 14; v_call: TRBV6-6; d_call: TRBD1; cdr3_nt: TGTGCCAGCACTAAGGGACAGGGGTACGAAAAACTGTTTTTT; cdr3_aa: CASTKGQGYEKLFF
clone_size: NA; j_call: TRBJ2-1; cdr3_length: 17; v_call: TRBV7-9; d_call: TRBD2; cdr3_nt: TGTGCCAGCAGGGCGGGACTAGCGGGGGGATCCTACAATGAGCAGTTCTTC; cdr3_aa: CASRAGLAGGSYNEQFF
clone_size: NA; j_call: TRBJ1-5; cdr3_length: 14; v_call: TRBV6-1; d_call: NA; cdr3_nt: TGTGCCAGCACTGGCCCCCGGAGCAATCAGCCCCAGCATTTT; cdr3_aa: CASTGPRSNQPQHF
clone_size: NA; j_call: TRBJ2-7; cdr3_length: 13; v_call: TRBV6-1; d_call: TRBD1; cdr3_nt: TGTGCCAGCAGTGAAGCAAGGGGGCACGAGCAGTACTTC; cdr3_aa: CASSEARGHEQYF
clone_size: NA; j_call: TRBJ2-1; cdr3_length: 15; v_call: TRBV7-9; d_call: TRBD2; cdr3_nt: TGTGCCAGCAGCTTGACTAGCGCTCGAGATGTTGAGCAGTTCTTC; cdr3_aa: CASSLTSARDVEQFF
clone_size: NA; j_call: TRBJ2-1; cdr3_length: 15; v_call: TRBV5-4; d_call: NA; cdr3_nt: TGTGCCAGCAGCTTGGGCCCTTCCCAGAACAATGAGCAGTTCTTC; cdr3_aa: CASSLGPSQNNEQFF
clone_size: NA; j_call: TRBJ2-1; cdr3_length: 13; v_call: TRBV7-9; d_call: NA; cdr3_nt: TGTGCCAGCAGCTCTCGAATCGTAAATGAGCAGTTCTTC; cdr3_aa: CASSSRIVNEQFF
clone_size: few; j_call: TRBJ1-2; cdr3_length: 14; v_call: TRBV25-1; d_call: TRBD1; cdr3_nt: TGTGCCAGCAGTGAAGTTGGGACAGGGGCCGGCTACACCTTC; cdr3_aa: CASSEVGTGAGYTF
clone_size: NA; j_call: TRBJ2-3; cdr3_length: 13; v_call: TRBV7-2; d_call: NA; cdr3_nt: TGTGCCAGCAGTCTGCTCGGGACGGATACGCAGTATTTT; cdr3_aa: CASSLLGTDTQYF
clone_size: few; j_call: TRBJ1-2; cdr3_length: 13; v_call: TRBV10-3; d_call: NA; cdr3_nt: TGTGCCACCGGAAACGGGGGACGGTATGGCTACACCTTC; cdr3_aa: CATGNGGRYGYTF
clone_size: NA; j_call: TRBJ2-2; cdr3_length: 16; v_call: TRBV7-7; d_call: NA; cdr3_nt: TGTGCTAGCAGCTCGGCCCGGGGTCCGAACACCGGGGAGCTGTTTTTT; cdr3_aa: CASSSARGPNTGELFF
clone_size: NA; j_call: TRBJ1-4; cdr3_length: 15; v_call: TRBV9; d_call: NA; cdr3_nt: TGTGCCAGCAGCGCGGGCCAGGGGATTGATGAAAAACTGTTTTTT; cdr3_aa: CASSAGQGIDEKLFF
clone_size: once; j_call: TRBJ1-1; cdr3_length: 11; v_call: TRBV20-1; d_call: TRBD1; cdr3_nt: TGCAGGGGGACAGGGGGTACTGAAGCTTTCTTT; cdr3_aa: CRGTGGTEAFF
clone_size: NA; j_call: TRBJ2-5; cdr3_length: 15; v_call: TRBV21-1; d_call: NA; cdr3_nt: TGTGCCAGCAGCCTCCTTAGACAGGACTTGGGGACCCAGTACTTC; cdr3_aa: CASSLLRQDLGTQYF
clone_size: NA; j_call: TRBJ1-1; cdr3_length: 13; v_call: TRBV19; d_call: NA; cdr3_nt: TGTGCCAGTAGTATAAAGGGCAGGACTGAAGCTTTCTTT; cdr3_aa: CASSIKGRTEAFF
clone_size: few; j_call: TRBJ1-2; cdr3_length: 13; v_call: TRBV6-1; d_call: NA; cdr3_nt: TGTGCCAGCAGCCGTGCGAGGGGGGAAGGCTACACCTTC; cdr3_aa: CASSRARGEGYTF
clone_size: NA; j_call: TRBJ1-2; cdr3_length: 16; v_call: TRBV27; d_call: NA; cdr3_nt: TGTGCCAGCAGTTTTTTGGGGGCAGAAGCTAACTATGGCTACACCTTC; cdr3_aa: CASSFLGAEANYGYTF
clone_size: NA; j_call: TRBJ2-6; cdr3_length: 13; v_call: TRBV29-1; d_call: NA; cdr3_nt: TGCAGCGTTGAACCGAGAGGGGCCAACGTCCTGACTTTC; cdr3_aa: CSVEPRGANVLTF